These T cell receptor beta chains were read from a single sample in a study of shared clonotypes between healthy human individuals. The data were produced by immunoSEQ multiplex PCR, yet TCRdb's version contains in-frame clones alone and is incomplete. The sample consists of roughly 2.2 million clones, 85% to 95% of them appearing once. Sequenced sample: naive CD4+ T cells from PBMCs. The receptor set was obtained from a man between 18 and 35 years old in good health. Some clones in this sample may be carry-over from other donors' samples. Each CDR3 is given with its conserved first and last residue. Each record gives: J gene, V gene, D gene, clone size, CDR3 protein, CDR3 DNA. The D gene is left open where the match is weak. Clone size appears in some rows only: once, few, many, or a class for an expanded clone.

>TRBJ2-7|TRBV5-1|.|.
CASSLMVGTYEQYF
TGCGCCAGCAGCTTGATGGTTGGTACCTACGAGCAGTACTTC
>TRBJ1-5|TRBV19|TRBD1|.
CASSQYRDRGSNQPQHF
TGTGCCAGTAGTCAATACCGGGACAGGGGAAGCAATCAGCCCCAGCATTTT
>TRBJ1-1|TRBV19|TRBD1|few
CASSIGRQGRTEAFF
TGTGCCAGTAGTATCGGAAGACAGGGACGCACTGAAGCTTTCTTT
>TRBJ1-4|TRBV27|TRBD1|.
CASSLSWTGREKLFF
TGTGCCAGCAGTTTAAGTTGGACAGGGCGGGAAAAACTGTTTTTT
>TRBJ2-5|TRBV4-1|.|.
CASSQVGVAVAAETQYF
TGCGCCAGCAGCCAAGTTGGAGTAGCGGTAGCGGCGGAGACCCAGTACTTC
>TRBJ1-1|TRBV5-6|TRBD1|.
CASSSLGQGGVEAFF
TGTGCCAGCAGCAGCCTGGGACAGGGGGGGGTTGAAGCTTTCTTT
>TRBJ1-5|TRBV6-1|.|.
CASSEFGRGGEPQHF
TGTGCCAGCAGTGAATTTGGGAGGGGGGGAGAGCCCCAGCATTTT
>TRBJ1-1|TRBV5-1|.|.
CASSLDRPMNTEAFF
TGCGCCAGCAGCTTGGACCGGCCTATGAACACTGAAGCTTTCTTT
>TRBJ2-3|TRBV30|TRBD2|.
CAWSSSGRSDTQYF
TGTGCCTGGAGTTCTAGCGGGAGATCAGATACGCAGTATTTT
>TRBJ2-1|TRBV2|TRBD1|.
CASSEPRDRFYNEQFF
TGTGCCAGCAGTGAACCCCGGGACAGATTCTACAATGAGCAGTTCTTC
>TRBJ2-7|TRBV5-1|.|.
CASSLAVGLASYEQYF
TGCGCCAGCAGCTTGGCGGTGGGCCTAGCCTCCTACGAGCAGTACTTC
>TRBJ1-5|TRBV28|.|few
CASSVSQPQHF
TGTGCCAGCAGTGTGAGTCAGCCCCAGCATTTT
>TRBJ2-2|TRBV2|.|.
CASSEQSNTGELFF
TGTGCCAGCAGTGAACAGTCGAACACCGGGGAGCTGTTTTTT
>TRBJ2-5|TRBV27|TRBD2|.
CASSLKTGRDGETQYF
TGTGCCAGCAGCCTAAAGACGGGGAGGGACGGAGAGACCCAGTACTTC
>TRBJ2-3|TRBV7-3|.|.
CASTIGVADTDTQYF
TGTGCCAGCACCATTGGGGTAGCGGACACAGATACGCAGTATTTT
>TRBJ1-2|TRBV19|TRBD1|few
CASSRDRVYGYTF
TGTGCCAGTAGCCGAGACAGGGTCTACGGCTACACCTTC
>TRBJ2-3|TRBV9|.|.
CASSVTSSEWDTQYF
TGTGCCAGCAGCGTAACCTCCTCAGAGTGGGATACGCAGTATTTT
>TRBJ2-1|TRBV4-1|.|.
CASSQARSYNEQFF
TGCGCCAGCAGCCAAGCCCGTTCGTACAATGAGCAGTTCTTC
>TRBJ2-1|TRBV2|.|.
CASSGDWLSSYNEQFF
TGTGCCAGCAGTGGAGACTGGTTAAGCTCCTACAATGAGCAGTTCTTC
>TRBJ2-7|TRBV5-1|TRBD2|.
CASSLTVAGNYEQYF
TGCGCCAGCAGCTTGACAGTAGCGGGGAACTACGAGCAGTACTTC
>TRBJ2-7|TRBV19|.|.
CASRRQGGVYEQYF
TGTGCCAGTCGAAGACAGGGAGGTGTCTACGAGCAGTACTTC
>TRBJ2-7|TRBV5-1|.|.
CASSDSFYEQYF
TGCGCCAGCAGTGACAGCTTCTACGAGCAGTACTTC
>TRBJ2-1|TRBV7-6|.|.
CASSGTAGGSFSYNEQFF
TGTGCCAGCAGCGGCACTGCGGGCGGGTCCTTCTCCTACAATGAGCAGTTCTTC
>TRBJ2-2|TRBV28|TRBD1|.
CASRTTWDSGELFF
TGTGCCAGCAGGACGACTTGGGACAGCGGGGAGCTGTTTTTT
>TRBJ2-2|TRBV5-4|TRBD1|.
CASSLGNRGSGTGELFF
TGTGCCAGCAGCTTGGGAAACAGGGGATCGGGAACCGGGGAGCTGTTTTTT
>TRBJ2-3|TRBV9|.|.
CASSVDADTQYF
TGTGCCAGCAGCGTTGATGCAGATACGCAGTATTTT
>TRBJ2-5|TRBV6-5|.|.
CASSWALQETQYF
TGTGCCAGCAGTTGGGCTTTGCAAGAGACCCAGTACTTC
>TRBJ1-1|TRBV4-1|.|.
CASSHPSGVDHTEAFF
TGCGCCAGCAGCCACCCCTCCGGGGTGGATCACACTGAAGCTTTCTTT
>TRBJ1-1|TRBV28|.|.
CASSYGGGRFVRTSEAFF
TGTGCCAGCAGTTACGGCGGAGGGCGGTTCGTTAGGACTTCTGAAGCTTTCTTT
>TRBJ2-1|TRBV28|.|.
CASSFQGSRKNEQFF
TGTGCCAGCAGTTTTCAGGGGTCAAGAAAAAATGAGCAGTTCTTC
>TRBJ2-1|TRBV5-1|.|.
CATADSYNEQFF
TGCGCCACGGCGGACTCCTACAATGAGCAGTTCTTC
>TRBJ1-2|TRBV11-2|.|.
CASSFGGATGYTF
TGTGCCAGCAGCTTCGGGGGGGCGACGGGCTACACCTTC
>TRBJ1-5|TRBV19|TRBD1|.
CASSMPRTGKNQPQHF
TGTGCCAGTAGTATGCCTCGGACAGGGAAAAATCAGCCCCAGCATTTT
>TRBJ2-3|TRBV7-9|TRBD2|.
CASSLAPGTSGRKADTQYF
TGTGCCAGCAGCTTAGCCCCCGGGACTAGCGGGAGAAAGGCAGATACGCAGTATTTT
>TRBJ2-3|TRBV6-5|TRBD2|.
CASSYLAGGGDTQYF
TGTGCCAGCAGTTACCTAGCGGGAGGTGGAGATACGCAGTATTTT
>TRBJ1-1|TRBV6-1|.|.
CASSLRLDTEAFF
TGTGCCAGCAGCCTCAGGCTAGACACTGAAGCTTTCTTT
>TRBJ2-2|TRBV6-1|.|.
CASISLGPGELFF
TGTGCCAGCATATCCTTGGGCCCCGGGGAGCTGTTTTTT
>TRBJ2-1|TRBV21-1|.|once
CASSRTGPEGQFF
TGTGCCAGCAGCCGAACGGGACCAGAGGGGCAGTTCTTC
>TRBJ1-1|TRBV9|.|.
CASSVSDTEAFF
TGTGCCAGCAGCGTAAGTGACACTGAAGCTTTCTTT
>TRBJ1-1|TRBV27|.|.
CASSPYGAGAVDTEAFF
TGTGCCAGCAGCCCATACGGGGCAGGGGCGGTCGACACTGAAGCTTTCTTT
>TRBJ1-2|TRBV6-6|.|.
CASGQGLNYGYTF
TGTGCCAGCGGGCAGGGCCTCAACTATGGCTACACCTTC
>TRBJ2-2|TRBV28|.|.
CASTGGQLSGELFF
TGTGCCAGCACCGGGGGACAGTTAAGCGGGGAGCTGTTTTTT
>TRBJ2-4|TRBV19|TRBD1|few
CASSISGGNIQYF
TGTGCCAGTAGTATTTCAGGGGGAAACATTCAGTACTTC
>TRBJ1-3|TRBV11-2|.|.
CASSLRSSGNTIYF
TGTGCCAGCAGCCTACGGTCGTCTGGAAACACCATATATTTT
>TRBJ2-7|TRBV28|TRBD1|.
CASSLSSYGTGGVYEQYF
TGTGCCAGCAGTTTAAGCTCCTATGGGACAGGGGGCGTGTACGAGCAGTACTTC
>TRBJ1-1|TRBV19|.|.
CASSIRGPPEAFF
TGTGCCAGTAGTATACGGGGACCCCCTGAAGCTTTCTTT
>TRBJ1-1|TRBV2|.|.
CASSEVTVRDTEAFF
TGTGCCAGCAGTGAAGTGACAGTGCGGGACACTGAAGCTTTCTTT
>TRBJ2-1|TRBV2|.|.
CASSEAGRVKHNEQFF
TGTGCCAGCAGTGAAGCGGGTAGGGTGAAGCACAATGAGCAGTTCTTC
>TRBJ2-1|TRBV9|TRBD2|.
CASSVVGGRSYNEQFF
TGTGCCAGCAGCGTAGTGGGAGGGCGGTCCTACAATGAGCAGTTCTTC
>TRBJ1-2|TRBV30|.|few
CAGGTRTGYTF
TGTGCCGGGGGGACAAGGACTGGCTACACCTTC